The rows below give T cell receptor beta chains drawn from one sample of a study of Graves' ophthalmopathy and Graves' hyperthyroidism. Each CDR3 protein gets one entry after TCRdb re-called the multiplex PCR reads with MiXCR. The top ten clones hold over 8% of a sample with approximately 480,000 distinct CDR3 sequences, 13% to 15% of them seen once. Sequences were obtained from blood. These receptors originate from a woman aged 25 to 39 with Graves' ophthalmopathy. Each CDR3 is given with its conserved first and last residue. The D gene is left open where the match is weak. Clone sizes are given selectively: once, few, many, or a class where the clone is expanded.

j_call clone_size d_call v_call cdr3_aa cdr3_nt
TRBJ1-5 - - TRBV6-2/TRBV6-3 CASSYVGGRQPQHF TGTGCCAGCAGTTATGTGGGGGGCCGACAGCCCCAGCATTTT
TRBJ1-2 many TRBD1 TRBV5-1 CASSLLDRESDGYTF TGCGCCAGCAGCTTGTTGGACAGGGAATCGGATGGCTACACCTTC
TRBJ1-5 many - TRBV6-5 CASRLGQSNQPQHF TGTGCCAGCAGGTTAGGACAGAGCAATCAGCCCCAGCATTTT
TRBJ2-7 many - TRBV12-3/TRBV12-4 CASTLAGEYYEQYF TGTGCCAGCACCCTAGCAGGGGAGTACTACGAGCAGTACTTC
TRBJ2-7 few TRBD2 TRBV6-2/TRBV6-3 CASSYPGGPYEQYF TGTGCCAGCAGTTATCCGGGGGGGCCCTACGAGCAGTACTTC
TRBJ2-7 many TRBD2 TRBV4-1 CASSQDLAGGYEQYF TGCGCCAGCAGCCAGGATTTAGCGGGAGGTTACGAGCAGTACTTC
TRBJ2-4 many - TRBV28 CASAGLAKNIQYF TGTGCCAGCGCCGGACTAGCCAAAAACATTCAGTACTTC
TRBJ1-1 many - TRBV6-2/TRBV6-3 CASSYTLQDISTEAFF TGTGCCAGCAGTTATACCCTTCAGGACATTTCCACTGAAGCTTTCTTT
TRBJ1-2 many - TRBV28 CASSLGGEGYTF TGTGCCAGCAGTTTAGGAGGGGAAGGCTACACCTTC
TRBJ1-5 many TRBD1 TRBV12-3/TRBV12-4 CASRRQGARQPQHF TGTGCCAGCAGGCGACAGGGGGCAAGGCAGCCCCAGCATTTT
TRBJ1-2 many - TRBV30 CAWSVNKQANYGYTF TGTGCCTGGAGTGTAAATAAACAGGCTAACTATGGCTACACCTTC
TRBJ1-5 - - TRBV20-1 CSATGPNQPQHF TGCAGTGCTACAGGGCCCAATCAGCCCCAGCATTTT
TRBJ2-1 many TRBD2 TRBV18 CASSPSGGAYNEQFF TGTGCCAGCTCACCTAGCGGGGGGGCATACAATGAGCAGTTCTTC
TRBJ2-6 - TRBD1 TRBV2 CASRGTGSLGTSGANVLTF TGTGCCAGCCGGGGGACAGGGTCCTTGGGAACCTCTGGGGCCAACGTCCTGACTTTC
TRBJ2-5 - TRBD1 TRBV27 CASSPGQSQETQYF TGTGCCAGCAGTCCGGGACAGAGCCAAGAGACCCAGTACTTC
TRBJ1-2 many - TRBV11-2 CASSLGGFGGGYTF TGTGCCAGCAGCTTAGGGGGATTTGGTGGAGGCTACACCTTC
TRBJ2-3 many - TRBV27 CASSLDRIAYTQYF TGTGCCAGCAGTCTTGACAGGATAGCATATACGCAGTATTTT
TRBJ2-7 many - TRBV6-1 CATSGTGPNEQYF TGTGCCACTTCAGGGACCGGCCCCAACGAGCAGTACTTC
TRBJ2-5 - TRBD2 TRBV12-3/TRBV12-4 CASSFRTSGVQETQYF TGTGCCAGCAGTTTCCGGACTAGCGGGGTCCAAGAGACCCAGTACTTC
TRBJ2-7 many TRBD2 TRBV6-2/TRBV6-3 CASSKLGLAGDYEQYF TGTGCCAGCAGTAAACTCGGACTAGCGGGGGACTACGAGCAGTACTTC
TRBJ1-2 few - TRBV11-1 CASSSDLRNPGGYGYTF TGTGCCAGCAGCTCTGATCTTCGGAACCCAGGCGGCTATGGCTACACCTTC
TRBJ1-1 many TRBD1 TRBV5-1 CASSPGTGPPNTEAFF TGCGCCAGCAGCCCGGGGACAGGGCCCCCGAACACTGAAGCTTTCTTT
TRBJ2-5 few TRBD1 TRBV3-1 CASSQEITGVGETQYF TGTGCCAGCAGCCAAGAAATCACAGGGGTCGGGGAGACCCAGTACTTC
TRBJ2-5 - - TRBV2 CASSEKVRSVDQETQYF TGTGCCAGCAGTGAAAAGGTCAGGTCAGTCGATCAAGAGACCCAGTACTTC
TRBJ1-2 many TRBD1 TRBV20-1 CSADNWTGVGGYTF TGCAGTGCCGACAATTGGACAGGGGTAGGAGGCTACACCTTC
TRBJ1-1 many - TRBV6-4 CASRTGQGRGVNTEAFF TGTGCCAGCAGGACGGGGCAGGGCCGGGGGGTGAACACTGAAGCTTTCTTT
TRBJ2-5 - - TRBV12-3/TRBV12-4 CASSFLPTEETQYF TGTGCCAGCAGTTTTCTCCCGACGGAAGAGACCCAGTACTTC
TRBJ1-5 many - TRBV24-1 CATSDLGGNQPQHF TGTGCCACCAGTGATTTGGGCGGGAATCAGCCCCAGCATTTT
TRBJ2-2 few - TRBV28 CASSLYVRHTGELFF TGTGCCAGCAGTTTATATGTCAGACACACCGGGGAGCTGTTTTTT
TRBJ2-7 - - TRBV7-8 CASSPGLENEQYF TGTGCCAGCAGCCCCGGGTTGGAGAACGAGCAGTACTTC
TRBJ1-1 many TRBD1 TRBV6-5 CASSYPGQGNTEAFF TGTGCCAGCAGTTACCCGGGACAGGGGAACACTGAAGCTTTCTTT
TRBJ1-2 many TRBD1 TRBV2 CATNSVRGQGYTF TGTGCCACCAATTCCGTCAGGGGGCAGGGCTACACCTTC
TRBJ2-7 many - TRBV5-1 CASSPGDRSYEQYF TGCGCCAGCAGCCCGGGGGACAGATCCTACGAGCAGTACTTC
TRBJ2-6 many - TRBV10-3 CAVAAALGFEANVLTF TGTGCCGTCGCCGCCGCACTAGGATTTGAGGCCAACGTCCTGACTTTC
TRBJ1-5 many TRBD1 TRBV5-1 CASSPTGTGNQPQHF TGCGCCAGCAGCCCAACTGGGACAGGCAATCAGCCCCAGCATTTT
TRBJ2-7 many TRBD2 TRBV20-1 CSATGTSGYEQYF TGCAGTGCGACCGGGACTAGCGGCTACGAGCAGTACTTC
TRBJ1-5 few TRBD1 TRBV5-1 CASSIGTGQPQHF TGCGCCAGCAGCATAGGGACAGGTCAGCCCCAGCATTTT
TRBJ1-2 many TRBD1 TRBV12-3/TRBV12-4 CASTAYGQGEDGYTF TGTGCCAGCACCGCGTACGGACAGGGGGAGGATGGCTACACCTTC
TRBJ1-1 few TRBD1 TRBV10-3 CAIGQGSRNTESFF TGTGCCATCGGACAGGGATCGAGAAACACTGAATCTTTCTTT
TRBJ2-2 many TRBD1 TRBV2 CASSKTGDTGELFF TGTGCCAGCTCCAAGACAGGGGACACCGGGGAGCTGTTTTTT
TRBJ2-2 many - TRBV24-1 CATSDPLKVTGELFF TGTGCCACCAGTGACCCGTTGAAGGTGACCGGGGAGCTGTTTTTT
TRBJ2-7 many TRBD2 TRBV7-3 CASPTSGRDEQYF TGTGCCAGCCCGACTAGCGGGAGGGACGAGCAGTACTTC
TRBJ2-5 few TRBD2 TRBV2 CASTGLAGSQETQYF TGTGCCAGCACCGGACTAGCGGGATCTCAAGAGACCCAGTACTTC
TRBJ1-2 many - TRBV25-1 CASSSTGMEGYTF TGTGCCAGCAGTTCTACTGGGATGGAAGGCTACACCTTC
TRBJ1-5 many - TRBV7-6 CASSLDSRRQPQHF TGTGCCAGCAGTTTGGACAGTCGTCGTCAGCCCCAGCATTTT
TRBJ2-7 many TRBD2 TRBV2 CASRVGLAGPSYEQYF TGTGCCAGCAGGGTGGGACTAGCGGGACCCTCCTACGAGCAGTACTTC
TRBJ1-1 - - TRBV9 CASSVGNRMNTEAFF TGTGCCAGCAGCGTAGGCAACCGCATGAACACTGAAGCTTTCTTT
TRBJ1-2 - - TRBV6-1 CASSGLLNDGYTF TGTGCCAGCAGCGGGCTACTAAACGATGGCTACACCTTC
TRBJ1-1 - - TRBV13 CASSRGPSSTEAFF TGTGCCAGCAGCCGAGGGCCCTCCAGCACTGAAGCTTTCTTT
TRBJ2-7 - - TRBV3-1 CASSQGGDREQYF TGTGCCAGCAGCCAAGGCGGGGATCGCGAGCAGTACTTC
TRBJ1-5 few - TRBV19 CATETGFSNQPQHF TGTGCCACCGAGACAGGTTTTAGCAATCAGCCCCAGCATTTT
TRBJ1-5 many TRBD1 TRBV20-1 CSAKTGEMGNQPQHF TGCAGTGCAAAGACAGGGGAAATGGGCAATCAGCCCCAGCATTTT